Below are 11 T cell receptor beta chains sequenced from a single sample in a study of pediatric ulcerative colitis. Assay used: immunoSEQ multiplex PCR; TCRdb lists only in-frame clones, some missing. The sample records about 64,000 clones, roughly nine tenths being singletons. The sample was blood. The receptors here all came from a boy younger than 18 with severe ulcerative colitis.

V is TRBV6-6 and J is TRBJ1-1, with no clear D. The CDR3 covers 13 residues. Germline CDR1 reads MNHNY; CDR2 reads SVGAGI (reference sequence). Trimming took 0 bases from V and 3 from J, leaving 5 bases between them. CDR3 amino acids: CASSYSRYTEAFF. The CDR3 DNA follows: TGTGCCAGCAGTTACTCACGCTACACTGAAGCTTTCTTT.

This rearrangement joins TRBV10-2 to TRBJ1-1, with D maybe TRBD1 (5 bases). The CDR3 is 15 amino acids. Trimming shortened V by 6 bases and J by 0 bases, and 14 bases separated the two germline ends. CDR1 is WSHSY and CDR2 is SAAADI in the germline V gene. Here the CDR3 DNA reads TGCGCCAGCAGGAGAGGGGTTTCCATGAACACTGAAGCTTTCTTT. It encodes CASRRGVSMNTEAFF.

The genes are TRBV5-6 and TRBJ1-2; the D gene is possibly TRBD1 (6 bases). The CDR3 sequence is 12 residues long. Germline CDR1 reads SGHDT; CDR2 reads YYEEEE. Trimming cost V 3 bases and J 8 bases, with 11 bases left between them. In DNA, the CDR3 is TGTGCCAGCAGCTCCACCAGGGGCGGCTACACCTTC. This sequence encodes CASSSTRGGYTF.

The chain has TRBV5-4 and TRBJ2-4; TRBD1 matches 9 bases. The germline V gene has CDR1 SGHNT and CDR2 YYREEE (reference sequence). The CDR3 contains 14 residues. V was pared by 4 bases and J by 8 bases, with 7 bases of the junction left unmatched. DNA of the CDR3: TGTGCCAGCAGCAACCGGGACAGGGTTGACATTCAGTACTTC. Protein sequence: CASSNRDRVDIQYF.

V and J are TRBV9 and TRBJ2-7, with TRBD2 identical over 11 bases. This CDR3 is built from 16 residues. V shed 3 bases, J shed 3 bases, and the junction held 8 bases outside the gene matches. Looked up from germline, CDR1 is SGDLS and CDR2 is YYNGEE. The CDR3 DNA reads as TGTGCCAGCAGCGCCCTAGCGGGAGGACCATTCTACGAGCAGTACTTC. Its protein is CASSALAGGPFYEQYF.

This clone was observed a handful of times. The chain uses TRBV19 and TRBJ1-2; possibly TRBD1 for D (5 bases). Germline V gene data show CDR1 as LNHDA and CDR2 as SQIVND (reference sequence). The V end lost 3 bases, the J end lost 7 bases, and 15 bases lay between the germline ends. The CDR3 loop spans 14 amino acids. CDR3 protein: CASSIQTSRVGYTF. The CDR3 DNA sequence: TGTGCCAGTAGTATCCAAACCTCCAGGGTTGGCTACACCTTC.

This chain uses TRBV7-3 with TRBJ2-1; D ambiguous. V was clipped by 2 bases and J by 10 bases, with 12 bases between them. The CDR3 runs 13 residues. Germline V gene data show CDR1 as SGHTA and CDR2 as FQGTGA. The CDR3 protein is CASSLFGVREQFF. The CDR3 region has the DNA TGTGCCAGCAGCTTATTTGGGGTTCGGGAGCAGTTCTTC.

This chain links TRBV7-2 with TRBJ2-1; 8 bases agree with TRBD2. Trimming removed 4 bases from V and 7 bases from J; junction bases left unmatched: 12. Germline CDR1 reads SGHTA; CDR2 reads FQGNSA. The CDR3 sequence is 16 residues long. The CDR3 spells CASSSSGRAVGNEQFF. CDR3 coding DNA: TGTGCCAGCAGCTCCTCCGGGAGGGCCGTAGGGAATGAGCAGTTCTTC.

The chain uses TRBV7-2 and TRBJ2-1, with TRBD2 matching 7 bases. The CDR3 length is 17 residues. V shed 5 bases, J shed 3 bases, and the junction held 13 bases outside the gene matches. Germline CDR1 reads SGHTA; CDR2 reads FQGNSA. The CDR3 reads CASSAVVRPGGYNEQFF. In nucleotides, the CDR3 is TGTGCCAGCAGCGCAGTTGTACGGCCGGGAGGCTACAATGAGCAGTTCTTC.

This chain's CDR3 is CSVLTGGGTEAFF. The DNA of the CDR3 is TGCAGCGTGCTTACAGGGGGCGGGACTGAAGCTTTCTTT. The rearrangement joins TRBV29-1 to TRBJ1-1, with 9 bases aligning to TRBD1. The V and J ends lost 6 bases and 5 bases, in that order; junction bases with no gene match: 7. Germline assignment: CDR1 SQVTM and CDR2 ANQGSEA. CDR3 size: 13 residues.

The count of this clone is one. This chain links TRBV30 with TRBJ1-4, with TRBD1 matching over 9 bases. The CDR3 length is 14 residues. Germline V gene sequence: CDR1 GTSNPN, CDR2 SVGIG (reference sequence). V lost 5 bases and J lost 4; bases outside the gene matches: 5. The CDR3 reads CAWGTGLVNEKLFF. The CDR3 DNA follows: TGTGCCTGGGGGACAGGGCTCGTTAATGAAAAACTGTTTTTT.